The clone carrying this T cell receptor (beta chain) showed up just a few times. This sample is part of a study of blood T cells in healthy people across ages. The CDR3 length is 16 residues. V was shortened by 6 bases and J by 3 bases, with 17 bases between the two germline ends. Combining a sample-barcoded 5' primer with a J-beta primer mix, a second PCR ran for 7 to 11 cycles. One entry per CDR3 protein results from TCRdb running MiXCR on the 5' RACE reads. The sample records around 1.5 million distinct CDR3 sequences, almost 60% being singletons. This clonotype was obtained from a man younger than 35 in good health. This chain connects TRBV12-3 or TRBV12-4 to TRBJ2-2; tentative D call: TRBD2 (5 bases). Source material: blood. For the CDR3, the DNA is TGTGCCAGCAGCGGGGAAAGGGCCTATTACACCGGGGAGCTGTTTTTT. Amino acid sequence: CASSGERAYYTGELFF.